This T cell receptor beta chain was profiled in a study of early stage breast cancer tumors. Study summary: About 70% of the 16 invasive tumors were ER+, PR+ and HER2-.

Concerning this clone: Its antigen is not identified.

Only in-frame clones appear in the TCRdb table, and some are missing; sequencing was by immunoSEQ multiplex PCR. The top ten clones hold under 4% of a sample with about 72,000 clones, under 85% of them seen once. V trimming: 2 bases; J trimming: 4 bases; junction bases outside the gene matches: 13. CDR1 is SGHTA, CDR2 FQGNSA, per germline. The CDR3 length is 17 residues. Overall study findings and caveats: Tumor and normal breast were distinguished via blood comparison in 14 of 16 patients. Unsorted bulk genomic DNA sequencing lacked pairing and functional marker data.

The receptor comes from a person aged 55 to 70 with breast cancer. The sequenced sample consisted of blood. The rearrangement uses TRBV7-2 and TRBJ1-2; TRBD1 agrees at 7 bases. This CDR3 is CASSLPRGQTGFYGYTF. CDR3 DNA sequence: TGTGCCAGCAGCTTACCTAGGGGGCAGACAGGGTTCTATGGCTACACCTTC.